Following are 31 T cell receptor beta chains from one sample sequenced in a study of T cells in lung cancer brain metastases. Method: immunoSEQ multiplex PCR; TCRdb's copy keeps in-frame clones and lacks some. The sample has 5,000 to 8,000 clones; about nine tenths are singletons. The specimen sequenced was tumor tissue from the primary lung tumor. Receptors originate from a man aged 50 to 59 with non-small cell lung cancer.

CDR3 coding DNA: TGCGCCAGCAGTCCGAGGACTAGCGGCGACTCGCAGTTCTTC. It specifies CASSPRTSGDSQFF. J is TRBJ2-1 and V is TRBV5-1; 10 nucleotides align to TRBD2. CDR1 and CDR2 from the germline V gene are SGHRS and YFSETQ. The V segment lost 5 bases and the J segment 12 bases; nucleotides outside the gene matches: 11. The length of the CDR3 is 14 residues.

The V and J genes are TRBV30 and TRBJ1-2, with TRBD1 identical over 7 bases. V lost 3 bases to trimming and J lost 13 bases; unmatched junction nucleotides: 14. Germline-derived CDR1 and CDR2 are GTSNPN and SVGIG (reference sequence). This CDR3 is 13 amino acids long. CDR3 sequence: CAWSQGGNRRGTF. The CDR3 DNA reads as TGTGCCTGGAGCCAAGGGGGCAACCGTCGTGGCACCTTC.

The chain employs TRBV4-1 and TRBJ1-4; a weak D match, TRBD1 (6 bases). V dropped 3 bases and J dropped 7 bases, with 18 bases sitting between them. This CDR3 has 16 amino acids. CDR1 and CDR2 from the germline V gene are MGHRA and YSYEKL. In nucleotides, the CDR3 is TGCGCCAGCAGCCAGGGGGGGGGCAGGCTCTCTGAAAAACTGTTTTTT. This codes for CASSQGGGRLSEKLFF.

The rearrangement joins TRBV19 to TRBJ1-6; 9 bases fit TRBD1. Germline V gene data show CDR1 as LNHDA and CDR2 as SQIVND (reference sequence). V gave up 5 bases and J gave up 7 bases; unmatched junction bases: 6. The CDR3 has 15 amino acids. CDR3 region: CASSLRDRVNSPLHF. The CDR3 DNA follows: TGTGCCAGTAGTCTCCGGGACAGGGTAAATTCACCCCTCCACTTT.

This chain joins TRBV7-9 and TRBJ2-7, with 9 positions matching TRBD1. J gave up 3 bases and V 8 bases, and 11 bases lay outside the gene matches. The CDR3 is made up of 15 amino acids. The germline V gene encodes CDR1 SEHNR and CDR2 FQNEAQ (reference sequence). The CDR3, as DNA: TGTGCCAGCCTCCACTCGGGGACAGGGTTCTACGAGCAGTACTTC. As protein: CASLHSGTGFYEQYF.

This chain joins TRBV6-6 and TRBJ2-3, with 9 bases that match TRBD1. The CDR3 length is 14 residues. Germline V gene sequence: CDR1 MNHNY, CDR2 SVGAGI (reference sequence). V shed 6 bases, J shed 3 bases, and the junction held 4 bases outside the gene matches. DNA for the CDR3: TGTGCCAGCAGAACCGGGACAGGGACAGATACGCAGTATTTT. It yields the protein CASRTGTGTDTQYF.

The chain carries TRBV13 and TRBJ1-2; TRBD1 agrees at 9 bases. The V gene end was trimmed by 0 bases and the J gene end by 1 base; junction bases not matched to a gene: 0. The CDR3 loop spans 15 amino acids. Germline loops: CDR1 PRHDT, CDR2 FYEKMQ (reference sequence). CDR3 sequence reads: CASSLGDRGNYGYTF. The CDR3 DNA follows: TGTGCCAGCAGCTTAGGGGACAGGGGTAACTATGGCTACACCTTC. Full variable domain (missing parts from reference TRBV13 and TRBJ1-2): AAGVIQSPRHLIKEKRETATLKCYPIPRHDTVYWYQQGPGQDPQFLISFYEKMQSDKGSIPDRFSAQQFSDYHSELNMSSLELGDSALYFCASSLGDRGNYGYTFGSGTRLTVV.

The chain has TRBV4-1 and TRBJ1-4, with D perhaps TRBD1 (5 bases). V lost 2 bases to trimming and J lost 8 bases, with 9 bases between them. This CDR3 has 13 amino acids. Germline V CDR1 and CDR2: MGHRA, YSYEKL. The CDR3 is CASSQNRGEKLFF. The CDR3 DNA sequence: TGCGCCAGCAGCCAAAACCGGGGGGAAAAACTGTTTTTT.

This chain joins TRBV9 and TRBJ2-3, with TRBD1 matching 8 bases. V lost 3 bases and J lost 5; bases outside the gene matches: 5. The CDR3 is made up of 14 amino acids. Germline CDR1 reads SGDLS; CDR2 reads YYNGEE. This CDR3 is CASSETGVKDTQYF. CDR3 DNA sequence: TGTGCCAGCAGCGAGACAGGGGTGAAAGATACGCAGTATTTT. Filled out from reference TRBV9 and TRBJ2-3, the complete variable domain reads DSGVTQTPKHLITATGQRVTLRCSPRSGDLSVYWYQQSLDQGLQFLIQYYNGEERAKGNILERFSAQQFPDLHSELNLSSLELGDSALYFCASSETGVKDTQYFGPGTRLTVL.

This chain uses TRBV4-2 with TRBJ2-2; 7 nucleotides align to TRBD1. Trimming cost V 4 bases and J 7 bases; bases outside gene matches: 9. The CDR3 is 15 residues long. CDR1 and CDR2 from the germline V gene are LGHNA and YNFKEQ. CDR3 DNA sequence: TGTGCCAGCAGCCGGAGCCGACAGGGCGGCGGGGAGCTGTTTTTT. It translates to CASSRSRQGGGELFF.

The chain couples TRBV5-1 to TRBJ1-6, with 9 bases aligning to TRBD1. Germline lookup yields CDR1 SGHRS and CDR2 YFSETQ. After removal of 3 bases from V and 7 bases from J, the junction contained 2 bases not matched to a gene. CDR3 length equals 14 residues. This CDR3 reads CASSSGTGNSPLHF. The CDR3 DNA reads TGCGCCAGCAGCTCCGGGACAGGGAATTCACCCCTCCACTTT.

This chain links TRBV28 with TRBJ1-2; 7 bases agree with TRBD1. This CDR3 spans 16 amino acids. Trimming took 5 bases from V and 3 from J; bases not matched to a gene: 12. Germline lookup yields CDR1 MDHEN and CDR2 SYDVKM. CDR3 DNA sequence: TGTGCCAGCAGTAACCCGACAGGGTCTGGCGACTATGGCTACACCTTC. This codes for CASSNPTGSGDYGYTF.

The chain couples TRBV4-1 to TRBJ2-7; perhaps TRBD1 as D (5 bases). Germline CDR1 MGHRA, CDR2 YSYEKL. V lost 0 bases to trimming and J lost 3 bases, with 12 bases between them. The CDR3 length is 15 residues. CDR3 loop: CASSQDPRAIYEQYF. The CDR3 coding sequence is TGCGCCAGCAGCCAAGATCCCAGGGCAATCTACGAGCAGTACTTC.

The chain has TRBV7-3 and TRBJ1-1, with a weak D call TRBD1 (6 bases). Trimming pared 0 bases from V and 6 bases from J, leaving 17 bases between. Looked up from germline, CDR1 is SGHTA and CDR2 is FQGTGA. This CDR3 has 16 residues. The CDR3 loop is CASSLTRSTGGSEAFF. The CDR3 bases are TGTGCCAGCAGCTTAACCCGCTCTACGGGGGGCTCTGAAGCTTTCTTT.

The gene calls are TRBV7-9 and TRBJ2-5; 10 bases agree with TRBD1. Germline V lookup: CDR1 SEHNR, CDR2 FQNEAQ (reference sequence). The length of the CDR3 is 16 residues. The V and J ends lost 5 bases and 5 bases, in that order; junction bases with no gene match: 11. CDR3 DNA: TGTGCCAGCAGCGGGGGACAGGGGACTGGATGGGAGACCCAGTACTTC. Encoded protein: CASSGGQGTGWETQYF.

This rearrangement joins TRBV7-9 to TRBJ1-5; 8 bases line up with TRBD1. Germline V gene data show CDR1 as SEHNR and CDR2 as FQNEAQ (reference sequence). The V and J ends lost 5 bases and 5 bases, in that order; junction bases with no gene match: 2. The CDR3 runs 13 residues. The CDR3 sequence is CASSPTGDQPQHF. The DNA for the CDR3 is TGTGCCAGCAGCCCGACAGGGGATCAGCCCCAGCATTTT.

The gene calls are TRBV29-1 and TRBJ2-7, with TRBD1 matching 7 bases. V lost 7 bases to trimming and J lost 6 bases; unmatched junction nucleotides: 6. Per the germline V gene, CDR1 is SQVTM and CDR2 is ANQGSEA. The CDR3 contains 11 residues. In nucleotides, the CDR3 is TGCAGCGCCGTTCACAGGGGCGAGCAGTACTTC. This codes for CSAVHRGEQYF.

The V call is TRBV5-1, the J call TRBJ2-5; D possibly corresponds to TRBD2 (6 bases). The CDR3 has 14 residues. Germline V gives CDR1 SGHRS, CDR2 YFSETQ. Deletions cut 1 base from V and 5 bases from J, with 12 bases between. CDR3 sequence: CASSLTGGSETQYF. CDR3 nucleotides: TGCGCCAGCAGCTTGACCGGGGGTTCTGAGACCCAGTACTTC.

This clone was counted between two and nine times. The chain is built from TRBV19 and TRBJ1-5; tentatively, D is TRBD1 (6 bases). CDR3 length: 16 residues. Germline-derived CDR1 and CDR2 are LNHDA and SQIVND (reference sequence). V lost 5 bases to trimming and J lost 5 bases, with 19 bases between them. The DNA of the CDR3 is TGTGCCAGTAGTCAATTCACCTTGACAGGTTATCAGCCCCAGCATTTT. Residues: CASSQFTLTGYQPQHF.

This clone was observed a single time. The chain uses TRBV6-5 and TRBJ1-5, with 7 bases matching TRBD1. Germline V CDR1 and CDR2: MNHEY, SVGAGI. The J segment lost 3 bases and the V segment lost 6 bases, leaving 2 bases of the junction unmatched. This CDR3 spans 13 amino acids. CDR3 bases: TGTGCCAGCAGGACAGGGACCAATCAGCCCCAGCATTTT. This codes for CASRTGTNQPQHF.

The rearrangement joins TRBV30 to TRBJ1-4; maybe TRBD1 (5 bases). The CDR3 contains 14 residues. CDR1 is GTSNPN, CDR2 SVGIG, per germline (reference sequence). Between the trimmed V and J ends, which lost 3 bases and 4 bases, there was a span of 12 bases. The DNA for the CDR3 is TGTGCCTGGAGCCTGACAGCCGATAATGAAAAACTGTTTTTT. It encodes CAWSLTADNEKLFF.

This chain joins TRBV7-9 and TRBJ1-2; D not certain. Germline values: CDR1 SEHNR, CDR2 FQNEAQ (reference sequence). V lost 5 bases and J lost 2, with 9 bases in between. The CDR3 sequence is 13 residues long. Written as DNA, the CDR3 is TGTGCCAGCAGCGAAAGCGACAACTATGGCTACACCTTC. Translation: CASSESDNYGYTF.

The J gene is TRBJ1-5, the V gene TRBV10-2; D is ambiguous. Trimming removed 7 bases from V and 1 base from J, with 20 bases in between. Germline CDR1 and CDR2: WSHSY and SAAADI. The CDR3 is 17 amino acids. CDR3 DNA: TGCGCCAGCACCCCCTCGGGGTCCCGCGCAAGCAATCAGCCCCAGCATTTT. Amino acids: CASTPSGSRASNQPQHF.

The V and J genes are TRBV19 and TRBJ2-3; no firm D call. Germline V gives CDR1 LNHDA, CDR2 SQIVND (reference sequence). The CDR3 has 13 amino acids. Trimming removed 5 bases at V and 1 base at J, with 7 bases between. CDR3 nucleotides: TGTGCCAGTAGTTCGGCAGGCACAGATACGCAGTATTTT. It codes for CASSSAGTDTQYF.

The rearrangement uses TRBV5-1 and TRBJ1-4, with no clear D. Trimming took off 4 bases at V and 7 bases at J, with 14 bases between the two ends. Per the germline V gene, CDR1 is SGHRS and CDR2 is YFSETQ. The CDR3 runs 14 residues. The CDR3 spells CASSTAPGGEKLFF. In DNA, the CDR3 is TGCGCCAGCAGCACCGCCCCAGGAGGTGAAAAACTGTTTTTT.

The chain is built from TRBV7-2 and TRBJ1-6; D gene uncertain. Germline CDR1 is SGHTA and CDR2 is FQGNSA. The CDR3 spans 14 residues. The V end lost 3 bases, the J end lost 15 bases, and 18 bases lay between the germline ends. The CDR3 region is CASSLGSGEGSLHF. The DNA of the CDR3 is TGTGCCAGCAGCTTGGGGTCAGGAGAGGGCAGCCTCCACTTT. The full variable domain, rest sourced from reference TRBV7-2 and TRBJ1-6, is GAGVSQSPSNKVTEKGKDVELRCDPISGHTALYWYRQSLGQGLEFLIYFQGNSAPDKSGLPSDRFSAERTGGSVSTLTIQRTQQEDSAVYLCASSLGSGEGSLHFGNGTRLTVT.

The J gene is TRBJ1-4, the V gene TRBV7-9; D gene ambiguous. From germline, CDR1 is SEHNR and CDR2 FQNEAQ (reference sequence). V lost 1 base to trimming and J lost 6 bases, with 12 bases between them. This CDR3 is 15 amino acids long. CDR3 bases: TGTGCCAGCAGCTTAGTCGTAGGGTCTGATGAAAAACTGTTTTTT. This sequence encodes CASSLVVGSDEKLFF. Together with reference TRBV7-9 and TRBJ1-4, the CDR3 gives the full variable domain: DTGVSQNPRHKITKRGQNVTFRCDPISEHNRLYWYRQTLGQGPEFLTYFQNEAQLEKSRLLSDRFSAERPKGSFSTLEIQRTEQGDSAMYLCASSLVVGSDEKLFFGSGTQLSVL.

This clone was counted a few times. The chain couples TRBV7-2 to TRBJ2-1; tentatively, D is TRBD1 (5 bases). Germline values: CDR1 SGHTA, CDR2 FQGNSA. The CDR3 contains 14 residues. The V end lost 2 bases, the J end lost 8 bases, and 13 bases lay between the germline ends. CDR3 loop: CASSLSRAKDEQFF. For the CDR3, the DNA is TGTGCCAGCAGCTTATCCAGGGCTAAGGATGAGCAGTTCTTC. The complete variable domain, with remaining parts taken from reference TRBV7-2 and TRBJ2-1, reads GAGVSQSPSNKVTEKGKDVELRCDPISGHTALYWYRQSLGQGLEFLIYFQGNSAPDKSGLPSDRFSAERTGGSVSTLTIQRTQQEDSAVYLCASSLSRAKDEQFFGPGTRLTVL.

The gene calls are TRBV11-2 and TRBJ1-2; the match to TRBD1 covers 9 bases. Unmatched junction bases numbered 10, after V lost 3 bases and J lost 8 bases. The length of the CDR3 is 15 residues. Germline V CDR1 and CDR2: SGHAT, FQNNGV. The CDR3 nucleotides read TGTGCCAGCAGCTTTGCCGGGACAGGGCTGGAGGGCTACACCTTC. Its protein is CASSFAGTGLEGYTF.

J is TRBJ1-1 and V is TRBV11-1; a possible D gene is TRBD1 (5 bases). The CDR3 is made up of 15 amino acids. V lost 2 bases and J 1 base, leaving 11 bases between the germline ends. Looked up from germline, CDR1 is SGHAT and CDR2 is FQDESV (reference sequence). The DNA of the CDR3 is TGTGCCAGCAGCTTAACCGGGACGCAGAACACTGAAGCTTTCTTT. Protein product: CASSLTGTQNTEAFF.

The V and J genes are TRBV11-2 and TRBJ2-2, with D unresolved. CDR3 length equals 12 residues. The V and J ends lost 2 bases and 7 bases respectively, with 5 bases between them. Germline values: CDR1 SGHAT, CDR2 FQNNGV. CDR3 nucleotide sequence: TGTGCCAGCAGCTTAAGAGTCGGGGAGCTGTTTTTT. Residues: CASSLRVGELFF. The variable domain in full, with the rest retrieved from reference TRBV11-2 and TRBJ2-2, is EAGVAQSPRYKIIEKRQSVAFWCNPISGHATLYWYQQILGQGPKLLIQFQNNGVVDDSQLPKDRFSAERLKGVDSTLKIQPAKLEDSAVYLCASSLRVGELFFGEGSRLTVL.